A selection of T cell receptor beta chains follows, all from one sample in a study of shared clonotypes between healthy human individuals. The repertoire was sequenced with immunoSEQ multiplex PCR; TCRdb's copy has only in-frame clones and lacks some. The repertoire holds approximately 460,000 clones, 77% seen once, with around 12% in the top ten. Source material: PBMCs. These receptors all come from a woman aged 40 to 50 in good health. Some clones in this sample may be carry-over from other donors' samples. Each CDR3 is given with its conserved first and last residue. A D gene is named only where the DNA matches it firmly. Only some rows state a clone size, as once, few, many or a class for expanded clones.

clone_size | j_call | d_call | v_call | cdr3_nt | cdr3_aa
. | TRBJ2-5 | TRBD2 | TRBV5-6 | TGTGCCAGCAGAGCCACCGGACTAGCGGGAATGTACCAAGAGACCCAGTACTTC | CASRATGLAGMYQETQYF
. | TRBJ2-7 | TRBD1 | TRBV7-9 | TGTGCCAGCAGCCAATCCGGGACAGGGGTCAGGCACGAGCAGTACTTC | CASSQSGTGVRHEQYF
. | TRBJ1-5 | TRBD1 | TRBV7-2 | TGTGCCAGCAGCGCACGGACAGGGGGCGGTCAGCCCCAGCATTTT | CASSARTGGGQPQHF
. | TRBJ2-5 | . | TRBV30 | TGTGCCTGGAGTGTGGCGGAGGTTGGTACCCAGTACTTC | CAWSVAEVGTQYF
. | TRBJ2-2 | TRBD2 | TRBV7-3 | TGTGCCAGCAGCTTAGGGACTAGCGGGAGTGCCGGGGAGCTGTTTTTT | CASSLGTSGSAGELFF
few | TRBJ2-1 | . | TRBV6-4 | TGTGCCAGCAGTGACTCTTCGAACAATGAGCAGTTCTTC | CASSDSSNNEQFF
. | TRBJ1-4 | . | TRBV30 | TGTGCCTGGAGACGGGATTTGGGAGAAAAACTGTTTTTT | CAWRRDLGEKLFF
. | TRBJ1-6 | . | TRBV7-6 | TGTGCCAGCAGCTTAGTGGCGGCGGATAATTCACCCCTCCACTTT | CASSLVAADNSPLHF
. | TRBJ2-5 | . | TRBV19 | TGTGCCAGTAGTCATCGGCAGCGGTGGGAGACCCAGTACTTC | CASSHRQRWETQYF
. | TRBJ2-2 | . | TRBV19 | TGTGCCAGTAGTATCCAAAGGAGGGAGCTGTTTTTT | CASSIQRRELFF
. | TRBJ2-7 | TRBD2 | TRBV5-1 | TGCGCCAGCAGCCCATCGGGGAGGGGAGTGGCGTACGAGCAGTACTTC | CASSPSGRGVAYEQYF
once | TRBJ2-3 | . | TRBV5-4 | TGTGCCAGCAGCTTGATCGCAGATACGCAGTATTTT | CASSLIADTQYF
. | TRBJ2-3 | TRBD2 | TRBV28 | TGTGCCAGCAGTTTAGGAGTCCTAGCGGGGTTCACAGATACGCAGTATTTT | CASSLGVLAGFTDTQYF
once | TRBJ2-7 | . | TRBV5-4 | TGTGCCAGCAGCTTGGCGCAGGGTAGTAACGAGCAGTACTTC | CASSLAQGSNEQYF
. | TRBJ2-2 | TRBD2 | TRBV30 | TGTGCCTGGAGTGTACTAGCGACCGGGGAGCTGTTTTTT | CAWSVLATGELFF
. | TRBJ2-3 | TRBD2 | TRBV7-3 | TGTGCCAGCAGCTTTGGTGGGAGGGCCTATACGCAGTATTTT | CASSFGGRAYTQYF
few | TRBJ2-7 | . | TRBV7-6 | TGTGCCAGCAGCTTAGCGCCGGTGTACTCCTACGAGCAGTACTTC | CASSLAPVYSYEQYF
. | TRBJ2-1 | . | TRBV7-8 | TGTGCCAGCAGCTTAGAGGGGCCAACAGCTGTGTTCTTC | CASSLEGPTAVFF
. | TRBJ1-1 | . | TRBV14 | TGTGCCAGCAGCCAGGTACAGCTGGGAACTGAAGCTTTCTTT | CASSQVQLGTEAFF
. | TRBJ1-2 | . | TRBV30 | TGTGCCTGGAGTTTCAGGTCTAACTATGGCTACACCTTC | CAWSFRSNYGYTF
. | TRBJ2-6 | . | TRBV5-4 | TGTGCCAGCAGCAACCTACAGAGGGTGCCTGGGGCCAACGTCCTGACTTTC | CASSNLQRVPGANVLTF
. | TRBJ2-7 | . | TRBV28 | TGTGCCAGCACTCCAGGGGTGACCTACGAGCAGTACTTC | CASTPGVTYEQYF
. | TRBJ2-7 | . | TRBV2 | TGTGCCAGCTTGGCCTACGAGCAGTACTTC | CASLAYEQYF
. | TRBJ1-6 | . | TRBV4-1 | TGCGCCAGCAGCCCTCGCCGGGAGGGGGTTCGGTCACCCCTCCACTTT | CASSPRREGVRSPLHF
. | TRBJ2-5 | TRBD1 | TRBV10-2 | TGCGCCAGCAGTGAACCGGGACAGGGTCCTACCCGGCCTCAAGAGACCCAGTACTTC | CASSEPGQGPTRPQETQYF